The subject of this entry is one TCR beta chain. Its antigen is not identified. Being one base from a much bigger clone, this may be a read error. The entry originates in a study of T cell repertoires in cytomegalovirus infection. Study at large: Recently identified HLA-C-restricted CMV epitopes were among the peptides used. Public TCR beta signatures indicated both CMV infection and matching HLA type.

TCRdb re-derived calls from the reads in MiXCR, one entry per CDR3 protein. The data contain 100,000 to 150,000 distinct CDR3 sequences, 32% of them seen just once; the ten biggest clones take up about 54%. Whole-study findings and limits: People with CMV and the relevant HLA were identified by cumulative public TCR beta family frequency.

The CDR3 has 13 residues. The chain has TRBV12-3 or TRBV12-4 and TRBJ2-5; the D gene is possibly TRBD2 (7 bases). The sequenced sample was CD8+ T cells from cultured PBMCs, obtained from culture after CMV antigen stimulation. The source is a human donor in good health (CMV status not recorded). Some clones in this sample may be carry-over from other donors' samples. The DNA for the CDR3 is TGTACCTGCCGGGGGGCACTGGACGCGACCCAGTACTTC. This gives the protein CTCRGALDATQYF.